This T cell receptor (beta chain) was observed in a study of blood T cell repertoires in COVID-19. Across the study: The United States, Italy and Spain were the sources of the acute and convalescent COVID-19 samples.

Germline V gives CDR1 DFQATT, CDR2 SNEGSKA (reference sequence). CDR3 length equals 15 residues. Trimming cost V 3 bases and J 2 bases; bases outside gene matches: 9. Methods used by the authors: Cell counts per sample came from amplifying reference gene primers. Method: immunoSEQ multiplex PCR; TCRdb's copy keeps in-frame clones and lacks some. That table supplies the V and J calls and clone size; D and trimming were determined from the DNA. The table records 200,000 to 250,000 clones, approximately 80% of them present only once. Sequences were obtained from peripheral blood. This receptor was obtained from an older woman who had recovered from COVID-19. The chain uses TRBV20-1 and TRBJ2-7; 8 bases are shared with TRBD1. CDR3 in DNA: TGCAGTGCTAGTGGTCGGACAGGGCAGACCTACGAGCAGTACTTC. The encoded protein is CSASGRTGQTYEQYF.